These 18 T cell receptor beta chains originate from one sample sequenced in a study of beta chain features in type 1 diabetes. The study reverse transcribed the entire isolated RNA, so it sequenced expressed TCRB transcripts. Assay: immunoSEQ multiplex PCR; the TCRdb copy retains only in-frame clones and omits some. The sample has about 150,000 clones, under 9.5% seen once; the top ten hold 0.65%. Sequencing was carried out using central memory CD4+ T cells from blood. Source of these receptors: a young man in good health.

This clone was counted ten times or more. The rearrangement links TRBV29-1 to TRBJ2-1; D gene ambiguous. The length of the CDR3 is 15 residues. Trimming removed 3 bases at V and 2 bases at J, with 14 bases between. Germline assignment: CDR1 SQVTM and CDR2 ANQGSEA. Written as DNA, the CDR3 is TGCAGCGTTGACGACGGCGGCAACGCCTACAATGAGCAGTTCTTC. Protein sequence: CSVDDGGNAYNEQFF.

The V call is TRBV4-1, the J call TRBJ2-3; 10 bases align to TRBD2. The CDR3 sequence is 16 residues long. Trimming removed 2 bases from V and 1 base from J; junction bases left unmatched: 3. Germline-derived CDR1 and CDR2 are MGHRA and YSYEKL. This CDR3 is CASSQFTSGGTDTQYF. The CDR3 DNA reads TGCGCCAGCAGCCAATTTACTAGCGGGGGCACAGATACGCAGTATTTT.

This clone occurred many times. The chain is built from TRBV29-1 and TRBJ2-2; D is possibly TRBD2 (5 bases). The V gene lost 8 bases and the J gene lost 7 bases, with 11 bases spanning the gap. The length of the CDR3 is 11 residues. Per the germline V gene, CDR1 is SQVTM and CDR2 is ANQGSEA. Written as DNA, the CDR3 is TGCAGCTCCCCGAGGGACGGGGAGCTGTTTTTT. Protein: CSSPRDGELFF.

This clone was recorded a few times. The chain is built from TRBV15 and TRBJ1-2; tentative D call: TRBD1 (5 bases). V dropped 0 bases and J dropped 4 bases, with 15 bases sitting between them. Germline V lookup: CDR1 LNHNV, CDR2 YYDKDF (reference sequence). The CDR3 loop spans 16 amino acids. CDR3 DNA: TGTGCCACCAGCAGAGATCTCGCCAGGGCTGCCTATGGCTACACCTTC. This translates into CATSRDLARAAYGYTF.

V usage is TRBV7-9 and J usage is TRBJ2-1; D is perhaps TRBD2 (5 bases). This CDR3 has 14 amino acids. Germline V gene sequence: CDR1 SEHNR, CDR2 FQNEAQ (reference sequence). The V gene lost 2 bases and the J gene lost 9 bases, with 14 bases spanning the gap. The CDR3 nucleotides are TGTGCCAGCAGCTTAATTCATCTAAGCGGTGAGCAGTTCTTC. Translation gives CASSLIHLSGEQFF.

The chain links TRBV7-2 to TRBJ2-7; D may be TRBD1 (6 bases). This CDR3 has 15 residues. The V end lost 1 base, the J end lost 5 bases, and 15 bases lay between the germline ends. Germline CDR1 SGHTA, CDR2 FQGNSA. The CDR3 loop reads CASSLGGRWGDEQYF. CDR3 sequence (DNA): TGTGCCAGCAGCTTAGGGGGGCGTTGGGGCGACGAGCAGTACTTC.

This clone was seen a few times. One junction end disagrees with the germline gene, perhaps due to a read error. The chain uses TRBV20-1 and TRBJ2-1; a weak D match, TRBD1 (5 bases). The germline CDR1 and CDR2 sequences are DFQATT and SNEGSKA (reference sequence). This CDR3 has 10 residues. CDR3 sequence (DNA): TGCAGTGCTCGAGACAGAGAGCAGTTCTTC. This translates into CSARDREQFF.

In this sample, this clone turned up a few times. This chain joins TRBV7-9 and TRBJ2-3; D is uncertain. This CDR3 has 13 residues. CDR1 and CDR2 (germline): SEHNR, FQNEAQ (reference sequence). Trimming took off 8 bases at V and 8 bases at J, with 17 bases between the two ends. CDR3 amino acids: CASESSIGGTQYF. The CDR3 nucleotides read TGTGCCAGCGAATCTTCAATAGGCGGTACGCAGTATTTT.

This clone came up a few times. This rearrangement joins TRBV5-6 to TRBJ1-5; a possible D gene is TRBD1 (6 bases). Trimming shortened V by 2 bases and J by 6 bases, and 15 bases separated the two germline ends. The CDR3 runs to 15 residues. The V gene's germline CDR1 is SGHDT and CDR2 YYEEEE. Here the CDR3 DNA reads TGTGCCAGCAGCTTAGGACAGATCCCGGCTCAGCCCCAGCATTTT. It yields the protein CASSLGQIPAQPQHF.

The rearrangement uses TRBV19 and TRBJ1-1, with 8 bases that match TRBD1. CDR1 is LNHDA, CDR2 SQIVND, per germline (reference sequence). CDR3 length: 14 amino acids. The V segment lost 7 bases and the J segment 8 bases; nucleotides outside the gene matches: 12. The CDR3 coding sequence is TGTGCCAGTAACCCCGGACAGGGTGGTTTGGAAGCTTTCTTT. Protein product: CASNPGQGGLEAFF.

The chain employs TRBV28 and TRBJ1-1; 7 positions agree with TRBD1. The CDR3 has 13 amino acids. Germline assignment: CDR1 MDHEN and CDR2 SYDVKM. J lost 8 bases, V lost 7 bases, and 10 bases had no gene match. CDR3 bases: TGTGCCAGCATCGCAACAGGGGACCGAGAAGCTTTCTTT. It encodes CASIATGDREAFF. The whole variable domain, remainder taken from reference TRBV28 and TRBJ1-1, is DVKVTQSSRYLVKRTGEKVFLECVQDMDHENMFWYRQDPGLGLRLIYFSYDVKMKEKGDIPEGYSVSREKKERFSLILESASTNQTSMYLCASIATGDREAFFGQGTRLTVV.

A word on this clone: This specimen includes other DNA sequences encoding the same CDR3. The V gene is TRBV7-2, the J gene TRBJ2-3; D is ambiguous. Germline V lookup: CDR1 SGHTA, CDR2 FQGNSA. The V end lost 1 base, the J end lost 2 bases, and 7 bases lay between the germline ends. The CDR3 sequence is 14 residues long. The CDR3 DNA follows: TGTGCCAGCAGCTTAGGGCCAATCACAGATACGCAGTATTTT. Protein: CASSLGPITDTQYF.

This clone occurred a few times. The gene calls are TRBV4-3 and TRBJ1-2; D might be TRBD1 (5 bases). Trimming cost V 3 bases and J 4 bases, with 12 bases left between them. The CDR3 is made up of 14 amino acids. Germline V gene data show CDR1 as LGHNA and CDR2 as YSLEER. The CDR3: CASSQAEGSYGYTF. The CDR3 DNA follows: TGCGCCAGCAGCCAGGCGGAGGGGAGCTATGGCTACACCTTC.

In its sample, this clone was seen a few times. The chain is built from TRBV9 and TRBJ2-7; D uncertain. This CDR3 spans 12 amino acids. V was shortened by 4 bases and J by 7 bases, with 12 bases between the two germline ends. Germline V gene lookup returns CDR1 SGDLS and CDR2 YYNGEE. For the CDR3, the DNA is TGTGCCAGCAGCCCCCGAGGTGGGGAGCAGTACTTC. The encoded protein is CASSPRGGEQYF.

This clone was detected ten times or more. This rearrangement joins TRBV4-3 to TRBJ2-6; TRBD2 might be the D (5 bases). The CDR3 extends over 15 amino acids. V lost 4 bases to trimming and J lost 0 bases, with 7 bases between them. Germline CDR1 and CDR2: LGHNA and YSLEER. As DNA, the CDR3 is TGCGCCAGCAGCCCTCGGGGCTCTGGGGCCAACGTCCTGACTTTC. Protein sequence: CASSPRGSGANVLTF.

This chain connects TRBV7-9 to TRBJ2-7, with D tentatively TRBD2 (6 bases). V lost 5 bases, J lost 0 bases, and 11 bases lay in between. The length of the CDR3 is 14 residues. Germline-derived CDR1 and CDR2 are SEHNR and FQNEAQ (reference sequence). CDR3 region: CASSPWRGSYEQYF. The CDR3 bases are TGTGCCAGCAGCCCATGGAGGGGCTCCTACGAGCAGTACTTC.

This clone showed up just a few times. Here the CDR3 reads CAISESNLFREAGELFF. The CDR3 DNA reads TGTGCCATCAGTGAGTCGAATCTGTTCCGGGAGGCCGGGGAGCTGTTTTTT. The chain links TRBV10-3 to TRBJ2-2, with 7 bases matching TRBD2. CDR1 is ENHRY and CDR2 is SYGVKD in the germline V gene. With V trimmed by 0 bases and J by 6 bases, 10 bases remained unmatched. This CDR3 is 17 amino acids long.

This clone was recorded a few times. V gene TRBV28 combines with J gene TRBJ1-1; D is possibly TRBD1 (5 bases). This CDR3 has 14 residues. The germline V and J ends were trimmed by 6 bases and 0 bases, with 11 bases remaining between them. CDR1 and CDR2 from the germline V gene are MDHEN and SYDVKM. The CDR3 DNA sequence: TGTGCCAGCAGCCTAGACAGAATGAACACTGAAGCTTTCTTT. This sequence encodes CASSLDRMNTEAFF.